The 8 T cell receptor beta chains below come from one sample, sequenced in a study of T-cell reconstitution after alpha-beta-depleted transplantation in children. TCRbeta library preparation incorporated unique molecular identifiers. TCRdb recomputed calls from the PCR reads with MiXCR, one row per CDR3 protein. The sample carries about 76,000 distinct CDR3 sequences, over 12% recorded once. Source: PBMCs, mostly from graft donor cells, taken 180 days after TCRalphabeta/CD19-depleted stem cell transplant. These TCRs come from a male patient aged 2-9 years who had a stem cell transplant for acute lymphoblastic leukemia, so the T cells may come from the graft donor.

This clonotype has more than one count but fewer than ten. This chain connects TRBV5-1 to TRBJ2-5; possible D gene TRBD1, 5 bases. CDR3 length equals 15 residues. Trimming pared 4 bases from V and 1 base from J, leaving 14 bases between. Germline V lookup: CDR1 SGHRS, CDR2 YFSETQ. In DNA, the CDR3 is TGCGCCAGCAGCCCCCGTTCCAGGGCCCAAGAGACCCAGTACTTC. It encodes CASSPRSRAQETQYF.

With respect to this clonotype: A much larger clonotype is one base distant, so this may be a read error. The genes are TRBV24-1 and TRBJ2-2, with D possibly being TRBD1 (5 bases). The CDR3 extends over 16 amino acids. V was clipped by 7 bases and J by 9 bases, with 23 bases between them. Germline assignment: CDR1 KGHDR and CDR2 SFDVKD. CDR3 in DNA: TGTGCCACCAGCAACCCCCGAGACAGCCCGACCAGGGAGCTGTTTTTT. Its translation is CATSNPRDSPTRELFF.

This chain joins TRBV20-1 and TRBJ1-1; maybe TRBD1 (6 bases). Trimming took off 3 bases at V and 1 base at J, with 12 bases between the two ends. There are 14 residues in the CDR3. CDR1 and CDR2 from the germline V gene are DFQATT and SNEGSKA (reference sequence). The CDR3: CSARAGGPNTEAFF. CDR3 DNA sequence: TGCAGTGCTAGGGCGGGGGGGCCGAACACTGAAGCTTTCTTT.

The chain combines TRBV20-1 with TRBJ2-2, with TRBD2 matching 11 bases. Germline V gene data show CDR1 as DFQATT and CDR2 as SNEGSKA (reference sequence). Unmatched junction bases numbered 10, after V lost 6 bases and J lost 4 bases. This CDR3 has 16 amino acids. This CDR3 reads CSARISGRDFTGELFF. The CDR3 bases are TGCAGTGCCCGGATTAGCGGGAGGGATTTCACCGGGGAGCTGTTTTTT.

This clonotype appeared a few times. The rearrangement joins TRBV4-3 to TRBJ2-6, with D uncertain. The CDR3 is 18 amino acids. Looked up from germline, CDR1 is LGHNA and CDR2 is YSLEER. Trimming took off 1 base at V and 0 bases at J, with 13 bases between the two ends. CDR3 DNA: TGCGCCAGCAGCCAAGTGAAGGGCTTAAGCTCTGGGGCCAACGTCCTGACTTTC. This sequence encodes CASSQVKGLSSGANVLTF.

This clonotype was picked up many times. This chain joins TRBV6-5 and TRBJ2-1, with D possibly being TRBD2 (6 bases). The CDR3 runs to 16 residues. V dropped 0 bases and J dropped 7 bases, with 16 bases sitting between them. Germline V lookup: CDR1 MNHEY, CDR2 SVGAGI. CDR3 loop: CASSYSHLSGRNEQFF. In DNA, the CDR3 is TGTGCCAGCAGTTACTCGCACCTCAGCGGGCGGAATGAGCAGTTCTTC.

This clonotype came up a few times. This chain uses TRBV9 with TRBJ1-1; TRBD1 might be the D (5 bases). Germline CDR1 and CDR2: SGDLS and YYNGEE. V was trimmed by 4 bases and J by 4 bases, leaving 14 bases between them. The CDR3 extends over 14 amino acids. The CDR3 protein is CASSLTRGGTEAFF. In DNA form, the CDR3 reads TGTGCCAGCAGCCTAACTCGCGGGGGCACTGAAGCTTTCTTT. Full variable domain (outside the CDR3, taken from reference TRBV9 and TRBJ1-1): DSGVTQTPKHLITATGQRVTLRCSPRSGDLSVYWYQQSLDQGLQFLIQYYNGEERAKGNILERFSAQQFPDLHSELNLSSLELGDSALYFCASSLTRGGTEAFFGQGTRLTVV.

This chain connects TRBV19 to TRBJ1-5, with D hard to call. The CDR3 has 16 amino acids. V dropped 3 bases and J dropped 6 bases, with 18 bases sitting between them. Germline assignment: CDR1 LNHDA and CDR2 SQIVND (reference sequence). CDR3 amino acids: CASSISAAWGGQPQHF. In DNA form, the CDR3 reads TGTGCCAGTAGTATCTCGGCGGCGTGGGGTGGTCAGCCCCAGCATTTT.